The 12 T cell receptor beta chains in this list originate from one sample, sequenced in a study of blood T cell repertoires in COVID-19. This table comes from immunoSEQ multiplex PCR, and its TCRdb copy is limited to in-frame clones, with some not included. The data hold fewer than 150,000 clones, with 70% to 90% observed a single time. The sequencing input was peripheral blood. These receptors were obtained from a woman in her 70s who had recovered from COVID-19.

The rearrangement uses TRBV24-1 and TRBJ2-3, with 11 bases aligning to TRBD2. The CDR3 sequence is 15 residues long. Germline V gene lookup returns CDR1 KGHDR and CDR2 SFDVKD. The junction had 7 bases not matched to a gene; V was cut back by 6 bases and J by 6 bases. The CDR3 coding sequence is TGTGCCACCAGTCGGTCTAGCGGGGGGCTCGATACGCAGTATTTT. It yields the protein CATSRSSGGLDTQYF.

The V and J genes are TRBV3-1 (or the pseudogene TRBV3-2) and TRBJ2-7, with TRBD1 identical over 10 bases. V lost 1 base to trimming and J lost 7 bases; unmatched junction nucleotides: 7. This CDR3 contains 15 residues. Germline V gene data show CDR1 as LGHDT and CDR2 as YNNKEL (reference sequence). The CDR3: CASSQGTGGRREQYF. DNA for the CDR3: TGTGCCAGCAGCCAAGGGACAGGGGGAAGGAGGGAGCAGTACTTC.

This chain uses TRBV28 with TRBJ1-2; D perhaps matches TRBD1 (6 bases). CDR1 is MDHEN, CDR2 SYDVKM, per germline. Trimming stripped 8 bases from V and 6 bases from J, with 22 bases between. This CDR3 spans 15 amino acids. CDR3 sequence: CASSSPRQAEDGYTF. In DNA form, the CDR3 reads TGTGCCAGCTCCTCCCCCCGACAGGCCGAAGATGGCTACACCTTC.

This sequence joins TRBV18 and TRBJ1-5; D possibly corresponds to TRBD1 (5 bases). Trimming took 2 bases from V and 1 from J, leaving 9 bases between them. This CDR3 has 15 amino acids. Looked up from germline, CDR1 is KGHSH and CDR2 is LQKENI. The CDR3, as DNA: TGTGCCAGCTCACCAAGCAGGGAAAGCAATCAGCCCCAGCATTTT. Protein sequence: CASSPSRESNQPQHF. The complete variable domain, with remaining parts taken from reference TRBV18 and TRBJ1-5, reads NAGVMQNPRHLVRRRGQEARLRCSPMKGHSHVYWYRQLPEEGLKFMVYLQKENIIDESGMPKERFSAEFPKEGPSILRIQQVVRGDSAAYFCASSPSRESNQPQHFGDGTRLSIL.

V gene TRBV4-3 combines with J gene TRBJ2-3; 9 bases fit TRBD1. With 2 bases clipped from V and 4 bases from J, the junction kept 4 bases outside the gene matches. CDR1 LGHNA and CDR2 YSLEER come from the germline V gene. The CDR3 covers 15 residues. CDR3 sequence reads: CASSQITGGADTQYF. Written as DNA, the CDR3 is TGCGCCAGCAGCCAAATCACAGGGGGCGCAGATACGCAGTATTTT.

V usage is TRBV9 and J usage is TRBJ2-3, with a tentative D call TRBD2 (5 bases). Trimming took 2 bases from V and 2 from J, leaving 9 bases between them. CDR3 length: 14 amino acids. Germline lookup yields CDR1 SGDLS and CDR2 YYNGEE. The chain's CDR3 is CASSVTRVTDTQYF. CDR3 DNA: TGTGCCAGCAGCGTGACGCGGGTCACAGATACGCAGTATTTT.

The V call is TRBV6-5, the J call TRBJ1-2; 8 bases align to TRBD1. The V and J ends lost 8 bases and 7 bases, in that order; junction bases with no gene match: 6. This CDR3 has 12 residues. The germline CDR1 and CDR2 sequences are MNHEY and SVGAGI. In DNA, the CDR3 is TGTGCCAGCCTCGGACAGGGACGTGGCTACACCTTC. Amino acids: CASLGQGRGYTF.

The V gene is TRBV27, the J gene TRBJ2-7, with TRBD1 as a possible D gene (5 bases). This CDR3 has 16 amino acids. From germline, CDR1 is MNHEY and CDR2 SMNVEV (reference sequence). V dropped 8 bases and J dropped 6 bases, with 26 bases sitting between them. CDR3 sequence reads: CASHRRRTADATEQYF. For the CDR3, the DNA is TGTGCCAGCCACAGGAGACGGACCGCCGATGCGACCGAGCAGTACTTC.

V usage is TRBV5-1 and J usage is TRBJ2-5, with 7 bases that match TRBD2. V shed 0 bases, J shed 3 bases, and the junction held 2 bases outside the gene matches. The V gene's germline CDR1 is SGHRS and CDR2 YFSETQ. This CDR3 is 14 amino acids long. CDR3 region: CASSLVAGKETQYF. For the CDR3, the DNA is TGCGCCAGCAGCTTGGTAGCGGGTAAAGAGACCCAGTACTTC.

This clone was seen once. Relative to the germline gene, one junction end is altered; a read error may explain this. This chain joins TRBV2 and TRBJ1-3, with 9 bases lining up with TRBD1. CDR1 and CDR2 (germline): SNHLY, FYNNEI. The CDR3 is 11 amino acids. The CDR3 here is CASSAGTGINF. The CDR3 region has the DNA TGTGCCAGCAGTGCCGGGACAGGGATAAATTTT.

This sequence joins TRBV12-3 or TRBV12-4 and TRBJ1-2, with 9 bases fitting TRBD1. V lost 6 bases to trimming and J lost 8 bases; unmatched junction nucleotides: 7. The CDR3 has 13 amino acids. Written as DNA, the CDR3 is TGTGCCAGCAGCCGCTTGGACAGGGGAGGCTACACCTTC. Translated, it gives CASSRLDRGGYTF.

The chain recombines TRBV11-3 with TRBJ2-1; 7 nucleotides agree with TRBD2. After removal of 3 bases from V and 6 bases from J, the junction contained 5 bases not matched to a gene. CDR3 size: 14 residues. Looked up from germline, CDR1 is SGHNT and CDR2 is YENEEA. The CDR3 DNA is TGTGCCAGCAGCTTCAGCGGGGCAGGCAATGAGCAGTTCTTC. Encoded protein: CASSFSGAGNEQFF.